These T cell receptor beta chains were read from a single sample in a study of cytomegalovirus exposure and HLA in healthy donors. Data came from immunoSEQ multiplex PCR; TCRdb stores just in-frame clones and leaves some out. The data contain around 80,000 clones, around a tenth of them singletons. The sample consisted of PBMCs. The receptors here all came from a man in his fifties or sixties in good health and CMV-seropositive. Each CDR3 is given with its conserved first and last residue. Fields, in order: D gene, V gene, clone size, J gene, CDR3 protein, CDR3 DNA. The D gene is left open where the match is weak. Where a row states a size, it is once, few, many or the class of an expanded clone; other rows omit it.

d_gene: -
v_gene: TRBV11-2
abundance: few
j_gene: TRBJ1-1
CDR3aa: CASSPGGQNEAFF
CDR3nt: TGTGCCAGCAGCCCAGGTGGACAAAATGAAGCTTTCTTT

d_gene: TRBD1
v_gene: TRBV5-1
abundance: -
j_gene: TRBJ1-6
CDR3aa: CASSEGQGVSSPLHF
CDR3nt: TGCGCCAGCAGCGAGGGACAGGGTGTGAGTTCACCCCTCCACTTT

d_gene: -
v_gene: TRBV15
abundance: few
j_gene: TRBJ1-2
CDR3aa: CATREGGGFSSGYTF
CDR3nt: TGTGCCACCAGGGAGGGGGGGGGTTTTTCATCTGGCTACACCTTC

d_gene: -
v_gene: TRBV27
abundance: -
j_gene: TRBJ1-1
CDR3aa: CASSFRASGTKAFF
CDR3nt: TGTGCCAGCAGTTTCAGGGCCTCGGGCACTAAAGCTTTCTTT

d_gene: TRBD1
v_gene: TRBV30
abundance: -
j_gene: TRBJ2-7
CDR3aa: CAWSSGQGGFYEQYF
CDR3nt: TGTGCCTGGAGTTCAGGACAGGGGGGTTTCTACGAGCAGTACTTC

d_gene: -
v_gene: TRBV2
abundance: few
j_gene: TRBJ1-6
CDR3aa: CASSEYRAGYNSPLHF
CDR3nt: TGTGCCAGCAGTGAATATCGAGCTGGCTATAATTCACCCCTCCACTTT

d_gene: TRBD2
v_gene: TRBV7-2
abundance: -
j_gene: TRBJ2-1
CDR3aa: CASSLLAGVGNEQFF
CDR3nt: TGTGCCAGCAGCCTACTAGCGGGAGTGGGCAATGAGCAGTTCTTC

d_gene: -
v_gene: TRBV5-4
abundance: few
j_gene: TRBJ2-1
CDR3aa: CASSFSGADNEQFF
CDR3nt: TGTGCCAGCAGCTTTAGTGGGGCGGACAATGAGCAGTTCTTC

d_gene: -
v_gene: TRBV30
abundance: few
j_gene: TRBJ2-3
CDR3aa: CAWSVFGSPSTDTQYF
CDR3nt: TGTGCCTGGAGTGTATTTGGGAGTCCTAGCACAGATACGCAGTATTTT

d_gene: TRBD2
v_gene: TRBV5-4
abundance: -
j_gene: TRBJ2-1
CDR3aa: CASTVAGGSSYNEQFF
CDR3nt: TGTGCCAGCACCGTGGCGGGAGGGAGCTCCTACAATGAGCAGTTCTTC

d_gene: -
v_gene: TRBV5-8
abundance: few
j_gene: TRBJ2-1
CDR3aa: CASSSWGPPLDEQFF
CDR3nt: TGTGCCAGCAGCTCCTGGGGCCCTCCCTTGGATGAGCAGTTCTTC

d_gene: TRBD2
v_gene: TRBV30
abundance: -
j_gene: TRBJ2-1
CDR3aa: CAWTSGAYNEQFF
CDR3nt: TGTGCCTGGACTAGCGGGGCTTACAATGAGCAGTTCTTC

d_gene: -
v_gene: TRBV30
abundance: few
j_gene: TRBJ1-2
CDR3aa: CAWSVTGNGYTF
CDR3nt: TGTGCCTGGAGTGTAACCGGGAATGGCTACACCTTC

d_gene: TRBD1
v_gene: TRBV7-2
abundance: -
j_gene: TRBJ1-2
CDR3aa: CASSPRQGAYGYTF
CDR3nt: TGTGCCAGCAGCCCAAGACAGGGGGCGTATGGCTACACCTTC

d_gene: TRBD2
v_gene: TRBV18
abundance: few
j_gene: TRBJ2-1
CDR3aa: CASSPQASGGGEDEQFF
CDR3nt: TGTGCCAGCTCACCACAGGCTAGCGGGGGGGGCGAGGATGAGCAGTTCTTC

d_gene: TRBD2
v_gene: TRBV10-3
abundance: few
j_gene: TRBJ2-3
CDR3aa: CAIKAGGFTDTQYF
CDR3nt: TGTGCCATCAAGGCCGGGGGGTTCACAGATACGCAGTATTTT

d_gene: -
v_gene: TRBV2
abundance: -
j_gene: TRBJ2-5
CDR3aa: CASRDLARHQYF
CDR3nt: TGTGCCAGCAGAGATTTAGCCCGGCACCAGTACTTC

d_gene: TRBD1
v_gene: TRBV7-9
abundance: -
j_gene: TRBJ1-5
CDR3aa: CASSLGQGNNQPQHF
CDR3nt: TGTGCCAGCAGTTTGGGACAGGGGAACAATCAGCCCCAGCATTTT

d_gene: -
v_gene: TRBV28
abundance: few
j_gene: TRBJ1-4
CDR3aa: CASSLRGEKLFF
CDR3nt: TGTGCCAGCAGTTTACGGGGTGAAAAACTGTTTTTT

d_gene: -
v_gene: TRBV7-6
abundance: -
j_gene: TRBJ1-6
CDR3aa: CASRPLPEGGSPLHF
CDR3nt: TGTGCCAGCAGACCGCTCCCGGAGGGAGGTTCACCCCTCCACTTT

d_gene: TRBD2
v_gene: TRBV9
abundance: -
j_gene: TRBJ2-1
CDR3aa: CASSVGQLAGGPRFF
CDR3nt: TGTGCCAGCAGCGTAGGACAACTAGCGGGGGGGCCGCGGTTCTTC

d_gene: TRBD1
v_gene: TRBV5-1
abundance: few
j_gene: TRBJ1-1
CDR3aa: CASSLGQGVLHTEAFF
CDR3nt: TGCGCCAGCAGCTTAGGACAGGGGGTCCTGCACACTGAAGCTTTCTTT

d_gene: TRBD1
v_gene: TRBV28
abundance: few
j_gene: TRBJ2-7
CDR3aa: CASSPGQGPYEQYF
CDR3nt: TGTGCCAGCAGTCCTGGACAGGGCCCCTACGAGCAGTACTTC

d_gene: -
v_gene: TRBV18
abundance: many
j_gene: TRBJ2-2
CDR3aa: CASSNRQERGTGELFF
CDR3nt: TGTGCCAGCTCAAATCGACAGGAGCGTGGCACCGGGGAGCTGTTTTTT